The 10 T cell receptor beta chains below all came from one sample that was sequenced in a study of cytomegalovirus exposure and HLA in healthy donors. PCR employed 60 Vbeta and 13 Jbeta primers. Some clones are missing from TCRdb's copy, which holds only in-frame ones; the method was immunoSEQ multiplex PCR. Among about 190,000 clones, approximately 84% were seen once, and the ten largest hold approximately 6%. The specimen sequenced was PBMCs. Receptor source: a woman aged 25 to 39 in good health and CMV-seropositive.

Concerning this clone itself: At one end, the junction sequence differs from germline, possibly due to a read error. V gene TRBV5-4 combines with J gene TRBJ2-4; the D gene is possibly TRBD2 (6 bases). The germline V gene encodes CDR1 SGHNT and CDR2 YYREEE (reference sequence). The CDR3 has 17 residues. CDR3 nucleotides: TGTGCCAGCAGCTTCCAGACTAGTCCGGTAGCCAGAAACATTCAGTACTTC. Its protein is CASSFQTSPVARNIQYF.

The rearrangement joins TRBV6-1 to TRBJ1-5; D is possibly TRBD1 (5 bases). This CDR3 contains 14 residues. CDR1 and CDR2 (germline): MNHNS, SASEGT. V shed 3 bases and J shed 4 bases, with 10 bases lying between them. The CDR3: CASSEGPSNQPQHF. The CDR3 coding sequence is TGTGCCAGCAGTGAGGGGCCTTCTAATCAGCCCCAGCATTTT.

This clone was detected only once. This chain uses TRBV5-6 with TRBJ2-1, with 9 bases aligning to TRBD2. CDR1 is SGHDT and CDR2 is YYEEEE in the germline V gene. The ends lost 0 bases at V and 7 bases at J; junction bases unmatched: 8. This CDR3 is 16 amino acids long. The CDR3 loop reads CASSLGRISGRNEQFF. CDR3 sequence (DNA): TGTGCCAGCAGCTTGGGGAGGATTAGCGGGAGAAATGAGCAGTTCTTC.

As regards this clone: This sample also contains other DNA sequences that code for the same CDR3. The rearrangement links TRBV4-3 to TRBJ2-7; D may be TRBD1 (5 bases). Germline-derived CDR1 and CDR2 are LGHNA and YSLEER. The germline V and J ends were trimmed by 1 base and 2 bases, with 12 bases remaining between them. The CDR3 is 15 amino acids. The CDR3 loop is CASSQVSTGTYEQYF. The CDR3 DNA is TGCGCCAGCAGCCAAGTTTCAACAGGAACCTACGAGCAGTACTTC.

The chain recombines TRBV6-1 with TRBJ1-5, with a weak D call TRBD1 (5 bases). Germline CDR1 and CDR2: MNHNS and SASEGT. This CDR3 comprises 13 residues. Between the trimmed V and J ends, which lost 7 bases and 2 bases, there was a span of 9 bases. The CDR3 loop reads CASMSTGNQPQHF. The CDR3 DNA is TGTGCCAGCATGTCGACAGGCAATCAGCCCCAGCATTTT.

The gene calls are TRBV5-1 and TRBJ1-2; no clear D. Trimming removed 3 bases at V and 5 bases at J, with 8 bases between. The CDR3 length is 12 residues. Germline CDR1 is SGHRS and CDR2 is YFSETQ. The CDR3 region is CASSSGVYGYTF. The DNA of the CDR3 is TGCGCCAGCAGCTCCGGGGTATATGGCTACACCTTC.

The chain combines TRBV4-3 with TRBJ2-2, with TRBD1 matching over 8 bases. Trimming cost V 4 bases and J 6 bases; bases outside gene matches: 7. The CDR3 loop spans 15 amino acids. The germline CDR1 and CDR2 sequences are LGHNA and YSLEER. Here the CDR3 reads CASSRGQGVPGELFF. CDR3 DNA sequence: TGCGCCAGCAGCCGCGGACAGGGTGTTCCCGGGGAGCTGTTTTTT.

The J gene is TRBJ2-1, the V gene TRBV4-1; TRBD2 matches 11 bases. This CDR3 region has 15 residues. Germline CDR1 MGHRA, CDR2 YSYEKL. Trimming took 5 bases from V and 8 from J; bases not matched to a gene: 8. CDR3 bases: TGCGCCAGCAGCGAAAGTAGCGGGAGGGCCCATGAGCAGTTCTTC. Protein: CASSESSGRAHEQFF.

The chain couples TRBV29-1 to TRBJ2-7, with 8 bases that match TRBD1. The ends lost 5 bases at V and 4 bases at J; junction bases unmatched: 10. CDR1 is SQVTM, CDR2 ANQGSEA, per germline. The CDR3 is 14 residues long. The CDR3 is CSVLGNRGTYEQYF. The CDR3, as DNA: TGCAGCGTTCTAGGGAACAGGGGGACTTACGAGCAGTACTTC.

This chain links TRBV15 with TRBJ1-3; D remains ambiguous. The CDR3 contains 16 residues. The V end lost 3 bases, the J end lost 0 bases, and 12 bases lay between the germline ends. From germline, CDR1 is LNHNV and CDR2 YYDKDF (reference sequence). The CDR3 is CATSSADGLSGNTIYF. CDR3 bases: TGTGCCACCAGCAGCGCGGACGGACTCTCTGGAAACACCATATATTTT.